The 5 T cell receptor beta chains in this list originate from one sample, sequenced in a study of CD8 T cells in Susac syndrome. With random hexamers, about 0.45 to 1 ug RNA was reverse transcribed. TCRdb used MiXCR to reprocess the immunoSEQ multiplex PCR reads, holding one entry per CDR3 protein. The sample holds about 160,000 distinct CDR3 sequences; more than 95% are singletons and the top ten take roughly 0.12%. Sequencing was done on a sample of CD4+ T cells from PBMCs. Every receptor here comes from a human donor with Susac syndrome.

This sequence joins TRBV20-1 and TRBJ2-5, with 7 bases aligning to TRBD1. Germline V gives CDR1 DFQATT, CDR2 SNEGSKA (reference sequence). Trimming removed 5 bases from V and 3 bases from J; junction bases left unmatched: 9. The CDR3 covers 14 residues. CDR3 in DNA: TGCAGTGCTGATCAAAGGGACAGCAAAGAGACCCAGTACTTC. Translation gives CSADQRDSKETQYF.

The chain is built from TRBV6-2 or TRBV6-3 and TRBJ2-1, with 9 bases that match TRBD2. The CDR3 extends over 14 amino acids. Germline V gives CDR1 MNHEY, CDR2 SVGEGT. V gave up 7 bases and J gave up 7 bases; unmatched junction bases: 8. The CDR3 nucleotides read TGTGCCAGCACCCTTAGCGGGAGCGGAAATGAGCAGTTCTTC. Amino acid sequence: CASTLSGSGNEQFF.

This chain joins TRBV20-1 and TRBJ2-5; D uncertain. Germline CDR1 is DFQATT and CDR2 is SNEGSKA (reference sequence). The CDR3 covers 14 residues. V was pared by 0 bases and J by 1 base, with 9 bases between. Here the CDR3 reads CSARDLRIQETQYF. DNA of the CDR3: TGCAGTGCTAGAGATCTCCGGATCCAAGAGACCCAGTACTTC.

The rearrangement links TRBV12-3 or TRBV12-4 to TRBJ2-1; maybe TRBD2 (6 bases). The CDR3 is 14 amino acids. Between the trimmed V and J ends, which lost 6 bases and 6 bases, there was a span of 15 bases. The CDR3 DNA follows: TGTGCCAGCAGGAGGGCTGGCGGGGCCAATGAGCAGTTCTTC. As protein: CASRRAGGANEQFF.

The genes are TRBV18 and TRBJ2-6; perhaps TRBD1 as D (6 bases). The CDR3 has 19 residues. The V end lost 5 bases, the J end lost 4 bases, and 24 bases lay between the germline ends. CDR1 is KGHSH and CDR2 is LQKENI in the germline V gene. The DNA for the CDR3 is TGTGCCAGCTCAGCCCCGGGGCAGGGGACGCTCTCGGGGGCCAACGTCCTGACTTTC. Its protein is CASSAPGQGTLSGANVLTF.